This entry lists 30 T cell receptor beta chains sequenced from one sample in a study of shared clonotypes between healthy human individuals. Naive-designated CD8 cells lacked CD45RO, were positively enriched for CCR7, and omitted terminally differentiated effector memory CD45RA+ cells. Data came from immunoSEQ multiplex PCR; TCRdb stores just in-frame clones and leaves some out. The table records some 2.1 million clones, over 85% of them present only once. Sequenced sample: naive CD8+ T cells from PBMCs. The receptor set was obtained from a man between 18 and 29 years old in good health. Some clones in this sample may be carry-over from other donors' samples.

V is TRBV5-1 and J is TRBJ2-3, with 8 bases identical to TRBD2. The CDR3 contains 20 residues. Germline V gives CDR1 SGHRS, CDR2 YFSETQ. J gave up 4 bases and V 4 bases, and 23 bases lay outside the gene matches. The CDR3, as DNA: TGCGCCAGCAGCCCCGGGGAGCGGGAGAATCAGCTAGGTGAGCCAGATACGCAGTATTTT. Translating it yields CASSPGERENQLGEPDTQYF.

The chain is built from TRBV5-1 and TRBJ2-1; 7 bases agree with TRBD2. CDR3 length equals 15 residues. With 4 bases clipped from V and 6 bases from J, the junction kept 10 bases outside the gene matches. CDR1 and CDR2 (germline): SGHRS, YFSETQ. CDR3 protein: CASSRGEGRANEQFF. The CDR3 nucleotides are TGCGCCAGCAGCCGTGGGGAGGGTCGCGCCAATGAGCAGTTCTTC.

CDR3 nucleotides: TGTGCCAGCAGTGAGACTATTTCGAGGGACGTCGTCAAGAATGAGCAGTTCTTC. Translated, it gives CASSETISRDVVKNEQFF. The V call is TRBV2, the J call TRBJ2-1, with D perhaps given as TRBD1 or TRBD2 (5 bases each). The CDR3 consists of 18 residues. Per germline, CDR1 SNHLY and CDR2 FYNNEI. Deletions cut 3 bases from V and 7 bases from J, with 25 bases between.

The chain joins TRBV11-2 to TRBJ2-1, with TRBD2 identical over 11 bases. The CDR3 has 16 residues. V was clipped by 7 bases and J by 5 bases; unmatched bases: 10. The germline V gene encodes CDR1 SGHAT and CDR2 FQNNGV. The CDR3 loop is CASITGGTSGHNEQFF. DNA for the CDR3: TGTGCCAGCATCACAGGGGGGACTAGCGGCCACAATGAGCAGTTCTTC.

This clone has just one count. CDR3 bases: TGTGCCAGCTCACTACTCGAACTCGTAAATGAGCAGTTCTTC. Protein: CASSLLELVNEQFF. The chain employs TRBV18 and TRBJ2-1, with D unresolved. Germline V gene lookup returns CDR1 KGHSH and CDR2 LQKENI. This CDR3 has 14 amino acids. Trimming shortened V by 4 bases and J by 7 bases, and 14 bases separated the two germline ends.

V gene TRBV15 combines with J gene TRBJ2-7, with D unresolved. The CDR3 is 14 residues long. V lost 1 base, J lost 1 base, and 8 bases lay in between. Germline CDR1 LNHNV, CDR2 YYDKDF (reference sequence). The CDR3 region is CATSRGTQSYEQYF. CDR3 in DNA: TGTGCCACCAGCAGAGGGACCCAATCCTACGAGCAGTACTTC.

The chain combines TRBV6-1 with TRBJ1-2; TRBD1 might be the D (5 bases). The germline V gene encodes CDR1 MNHNS and CDR2 SASEGT. V was pared by 6 bases and J by 5 bases, with 16 bases between. CDR3 length: 14 residues. CDR3 in DNA: TGTGCCAGCAGCCCGGGGGGAAGAGCTTATGGCTACACCTTC. Encoded protein: CASSPGGRAYGYTF.

This clone was observed a single time. The J gene is TRBJ2-1, the V gene TRBV4-3; 13 nucleotides line up with TRBD2. This CDR3 is 15 amino acids long. V was pared by 2 bases and J by 6 bases, with 1 base of the junction left unmatched. Germline V gene lookup returns CDR1 LGHNA and CDR2 YSLEER. DNA of the CDR3: TGCGCCAGCAGCCAACGGACTAGCGGGAGCAATGAGCAGTTCTTC. Translation: CASSQRTSGSNEQFF.

This chain joins TRBV29-1 and TRBJ2-5; D remains unclear. The CDR3 length is 13 residues. The V end lost 8 bases, the J end lost 3 bases, and 16 bases lay between the germline ends. Germline CDR1 SQVTM, CDR2 ANQGSEA. The DNA for the CDR3 is TGCAGCCTACGGCACAGCATTAAAGAGACCCAGTACTTC. As protein: CSLRHSIKETQYF.

This chain connects TRBV7-9 to TRBJ2-1; 9 bases line up with TRBD1. Germline values: CDR1 SEHNR, CDR2 FQNEAQ (reference sequence). The V gene end was trimmed by 5 bases and the J gene end by 7 bases; junction bases not matched to a gene: 6. CDR3 size: 14 residues. CDR3 region: CASSIKTGGNEQFF. The CDR3 coding sequence is TGTGCCAGCAGCATAAAGACAGGGGGAAATGAGCAGTTCTTC. The entire variable domain, with the rest obtained from reference TRBV7-9 and TRBJ2-1, is as follows: DTGVSQNPRHKITKRGQNVTFRCDPISEHNRLYWYRQTLGQGPEFLTYFQNEAQLEKSRLLSDRFSAERPKGSFSTLEIQRTEQGDSAMYLCASSIKTGGNEQFFGPGTRLTVL.

This chain connects TRBV5-4 to TRBJ2-7, with 9 bases matching TRBD1. Germline CDR1 reads SGHNT; CDR2 reads YYREEE (reference sequence). J was trimmed by 5 bases and V by 5 bases; bases with no gene match: 5. The CDR3 totals 13 residues. The CDR3 DNA follows: TGTGCCAGCAGTGGAACAGGGGGCAACGAGCAGTACTTC. It encodes CASSGTGGNEQYF.

Here the CDR3 reads CASSQGDRTHEQFF. CDR3 coding DNA: TGTGCCAGCAGCCAAGGGGACCGTACACATGAGCAGTTCTTC. This chain connects TRBV11-2 to TRBJ2-1; D may be TRBD1 or TRBD2 (5 bases each). The CDR3 covers 14 residues. V was pared by 5 bases and J by 8 bases, with 16 bases between. The germline CDR1 and CDR2 sequences are SGHAT and FQNNGV.

The rearrangement uses TRBV10-3 and TRBJ1-5, with D perhaps TRBD1 (5 bases). Per the germline V gene, CDR1 is ENHRY and CDR2 is SYGVKD. The CDR3 loop spans 14 amino acids. V lost 4 bases to trimming and J lost 7 bases, with 14 bases between them. Here the CDR3 DNA reads TGTGCCATCAGTGGGGGCAGAGAAGGACAGCCCCAGCATTTT. This gives the protein CAISGGREGQPQHF.

This clone was counted only a few times. The V gene is TRBV6-4, the J gene TRBJ1-1; D ambiguous. Germline assignment: CDR1 MRHNA and CDR2 SNTAGT. V shed 4 bases and J shed 0 bases, with 6 bases lying between them. The CDR3 runs to 13 residues. CDR3 in amino acids: CASSAVLNTEAFF. CDR3 in DNA: TGTGCCAGCAGTGCGGTGTTGAACACTGAAGCTTTCTTT.

The chain employs TRBV6-5 and TRBJ2-7; 13 bases fit TRBD2. The CDR3 spans 15 residues. Germline CDR1 reads MNHEY; CDR2 reads SVGAGI. Losses at the gene ends were 6 bases for V and 2 bases for J; bases not matched to a gene: 4. Here the CDR3 reads CASRALAGGPYEQYF. DNA of the CDR3: TGTGCCAGCAGAGCACTAGCGGGAGGGCCCTACGAGCAGTACTTC.

V is TRBV5-5 and J is TRBJ1-5, with TRBD1 matching 10 bases. Germline-derived CDR1 and CDR2 are SGHKS and YYEKEE (reference sequence). Trimming cost V 3 bases and J 6 bases; bases outside gene matches: 3. CDR3 length: 14 amino acids. The DNA of the CDR3 is TGTGCCAGCAGCTGGGACAGGGGAGGTCAGCCCCAGCATTTT. Amino acids: CASSWDRGGQPQHF.

The V and J genes are TRBV19 and TRBJ1-1; 7 bases align to TRBD1. J was trimmed by 10 bases and V by 6 bases; bases with no gene match: 14. This CDR3 is 14 amino acids long. Per the germline V gene, CDR1 is LNHDA and CDR2 is SQIVND (reference sequence). Here the CDR3 reads CASSVEQGKVGAFF. The CDR3, as DNA: TGTGCCAGTAGCGTCGAACAGGGGAAGGTAGGAGCTTTCTTT.

Turning to this clone: In the same sample, other DNA sequences code for this CDR3. The chain recombines TRBV7-9 with TRBJ2-2, with 10 positions matching TRBD2. The CDR3 consists of 16 residues. Germline V gives CDR1 SEHNR, CDR2 FQNEAQ (reference sequence). The ends lost 5 bases at V and 1 base at J; junction bases unmatched: 4. CDR3 protein: CASSPGLAVNTGELFF. CDR3 bases: TGTGCCAGCAGCCCAGGACTAGCGGTGAACACCGGGGAGCTGTTTTTT.

The CDR3 DNA is TGTGCCAGCAGCTCCATCAGGGGGTTCGACGGGGAGCTGTTTTTT. Translating it yields CASSSIRGFDGELFF. The chain combines TRBV5-5 with TRBJ2-2; 7 bases agree with TRBD1. Germline loops: CDR1 SGHKS, CDR2 YYEKEE (reference sequence). The V segment lost 3 bases and the J segment 7 bases; nucleotides outside the gene matches: 9. The CDR3 loop spans 15 amino acids.

The chain joins TRBV10-3 to TRBJ2-5, with D perhaps TRBD1 or TRBD2 (5 bases each). The CDR3 spans 15 residues. V lost 3 bases and J lost 5, with 16 bases in between. The germline V gene has CDR1 ENHRY and CDR2 SYGVKD. CDR3 in DNA: TGTGCCATCAGTGAAAGGGCCAGGGAGAGGGAGACCCAGTACTTC. It translates to CAISERARERETQYF.

Comment on this clone: Other DNA variants within this sample encode the same CDR3. The chain joins TRBV2 to TRBJ2-1; 11 positions agree with TRBD2. Trimming took 4 bases from V and 3 from J; bases not matched to a gene: 2. CDR3 length equals 15 residues. Germline CDR1 is SNHLY and CDR2 is FYNNEI. In DNA form, the CDR3 reads TGTGCCAGCAGTGTACTAGCGGGAGACTACAATGAGCAGTTCTTC. This sequence encodes CASSVLAGDYNEQFF. The full variable domain, with the rest looked up from reference TRBV2 and TRBJ2-1, is EPEVTQTPSHQVTQMGQEVILRCVPISNHLYFYWYRQILGQKVEFLVSFYNNEISEKSEIFDDQFSVERPDGSNFTLKIRSTKLEDSAMYFCASSVLAGDYNEQFFGPGTRLTVL.

The chain couples TRBV27 to TRBJ2-7, with 9 positions matching TRBD1. The trim removed 7 bases at V and 4 bases at J, leaving 8 bases unmatched. The CDR3 loop spans 14 amino acids. Germline CDR1 MNHEY, CDR2 SMNVEV (reference sequence). DNA of the CDR3: TGTGCCAGCAACACAGGGGGCGCATTTTACGAGCAGTACTTC. Amino acid sequence: CASNTGGAFYEQYF.

The chain combines TRBV4-3 with TRBJ2-3, with D perhaps matching TRBD1 (6 bases). Trimming took off 0 bases at V and 0 bases at J, with 22 bases between the two ends. The CDR3 has 20 residues. Per the germline V gene, CDR1 is LGHNA and CDR2 is YSLEER. CDR3 in amino acids: CASSQDSAGTHKSSTDTQYF. DNA for the CDR3: TGCGCCAGCAGCCAAGATTCCGCCGGGACACACAAATCTAGCACAGATACGCAGTATTTT.

This rearrangement joins TRBV15 to TRBJ2-4, with TRBD2 identical over 7 bases. Trimming took 5 bases from V and 6 from J; bases not matched to a gene: 7. The CDR3 runs to 14 residues. Germline loops: CDR1 LNHNV, CDR2 YYDKDF (reference sequence). The CDR3 sequence is CATSRGEPSNIQYF. As DNA, the CDR3 is TGTGCCACCAGCCGGGGGGAACCCTCAAACATTCAGTACTTC.

The rearrangement joins TRBV19 to TRBJ2-5; 9 bases agree with TRBD1. Near its end, the DNA agrees better with TRBJ2-7, so the J call may be wrong. The CDR3 length is 16 residues. Per germline, CDR1 LNHDA and CDR2 SQIVND (reference sequence). CDR3: CASSGTGYLTSYEQYF. The CDR3 nucleotides are TGTGCCAGTTCCGGGACAGGGTACCTAACCTCCTACGAGCAGTACTTC.

This clone has just one count. The gene calls are TRBV4-3 and TRBJ2-1; D gene uncertain. There are 13 residues in the CDR3. The V gene's germline CDR1 is LGHNA and CDR2 YSLEER. The V gene lost 2 bases and the J gene lost 7 bases, with 9 bases spanning the gap. In nucleotides, the CDR3 is TGCGCCAGCAGCCAAACCGAAGGTAATGAGCAGTTCTTC. This sequence encodes CASSQTEGNEQFF.

Note on this clone: The same CDR3 is also encoded by other DNA sequences in this sample. The J gene is TRBJ2-7, the V gene TRBV27; 10 bases match TRBD1. Unmatched junction bases numbered 4, after V lost 5 bases and J lost 3 bases. The CDR3 totals 14 residues. Per the germline V gene, CDR1 is MNHEY and CDR2 is SMNVEV (reference sequence). The CDR3 DNA reads TGTGCCAGCAGTGTAGGGACAGGGGACTACGAGCAGTACTTC. It yields the protein CASSVGTGDYEQYF.

This clone was recorded only once. This chain connects TRBV7-2 to TRBJ1-2; D is uncertain. The CDR3 runs 14 residues. In germline, CDR1 is SGHTA, CDR2 FQGNSA. V was trimmed by 1 base and J by 3 bases, leaving 9 bases between them. CDR3 sequence reads: CASSLEVSYYGYTF. The CDR3 nucleotides read TGTGCCAGCAGCTTAGAGGTCTCCTACTATGGCTACACCTTC.

This clone was seen more than once but under ten times. The chain recombines TRBV27 with TRBJ1-1; D uncertain. The CDR3 length is 16 residues. Per the germline V gene, CDR1 is MNHEY and CDR2 is SMNVEV (reference sequence). The V end was cut by 3 bases, the J end by 1 base, with 15 bases between. The CDR3 region has the DNA TGTGCCAGCAGTTTGGGCCCGGCAATAGGGAACACTGAAGCTTTCTTT. Protein product: CASSLGPAIGNTEAFF.

V usage is TRBV6-5 and J usage is TRBJ2-1; 8 positions agree with TRBD1. The ends lost 6 bases at V and 4 bases at J; junction bases unmatched: 8. Looked up from germline, CDR1 is MNHEY and CDR2 is SVGAGI. This CDR3 is 15 amino acids long. The CDR3 loop is CASRAGGGFYNEQFF. The DNA for the CDR3 is TGTGCCAGCAGGGCAGGGGGCGGTTTTTACAATGAGCAGTTCTTC.